Each of the 9 T cell receptor beta chains below was sequenced from the same sample in a study of blood T cell repertoires in COVID-19. Produced via immunoSEQ multiplex PCR; TCRdb's table is partial and in-frame only. The table records roughly 150,000 clones, approximately 86% of them present only once. The specimen was peripheral blood. The origin of the receptors is a woman aged 80 or over with COVID-19, enrolled during active disease.

The chain employs TRBV28 and TRBJ1-4, with 8 bases fitting TRBD1. Germline CDR1 is MDHEN and CDR2 is SYDVKM. V shed 2 bases, J shed 8 bases, and the junction held 7 bases outside the gene matches. The length of the CDR3 is 15 residues. The CDR3 DNA reads TGTGCCAGCAGTTTACCCGGACAGGGAGGAGAAAAACTGTTTTTT. Residues: CASSLPGQGGEKLFF.

The rearrangement links TRBV6-1 to TRBJ2-5, with 9 bases fitting TRBD1. Germline V gene sequence: CDR1 MNHNS, CDR2 SASEGT. Trimming cost V 2 bases and J 5 bases; bases outside gene matches: 12. This CDR3 contains 17 residues. The CDR3 bases are TGTGCCAGCAGTGAAAGACCACCGGGGACAGGGACGGAGACCCAGTACTTC. Translating it yields CASSERPPGTGTETQYF.

V usage is TRBV25-1 and J usage is TRBJ1-6; D possibly corresponds to TRBD1 (6 bases). The CDR3 loop spans 14 amino acids. The V gene lost 6 bases and the J gene lost 13 bases, with 19 bases spanning the gap. Germline assignment: CDR1 MGHDK and CDR2 SYGVNS. Here the CDR3 DNA reads TGTGCCAGCAGCAACATCCCTCGGGGGGCCCCCCTCCACTTT. Encoded protein: CASSNIPRGAPLHF.

The CDR3 is CASSLLTLQNEQYF. The CDR3 bases are TGCGCCAGCAGCCTACTTACCCTGCAAAACGAGCAGTACTTC. The V gene is TRBV5-1, the J gene TRBJ2-7, with D hard to call. Germline values: CDR1 SGHRS, CDR2 YFSETQ. V lost 4 bases to trimming and J lost 5 bases, with 16 bases between them. The CDR3 runs 14 residues.

The V call is TRBV9, the J call TRBJ1-1; perhaps TRBD1 as D (6 bases). Germline CDR1 is SGDLS and CDR2 is YYNGEE. This CDR3 contains 13 residues. V was pared by 3 bases and J by 5 bases, with 11 bases between. This CDR3 is CASSARRGTEAFF. The CDR3 DNA is TGTGCCAGCAGCGCCCGCAGGGGTACTGAAGCTTTCTTT.

This chain joins TRBV7-8 and TRBJ2-4; possible D gene TRBD2, 6 bases. The CDR3 is made up of 17 amino acids. Germline V lookup: CDR1 SGHVS, CDR2 FQNEAQ. Trimming shortened V by 8 bases and J by 1 base, and 21 bases separated the two germline ends. CDR3 protein: CASDPRAGSQAKNIQYF. CDR3 nucleotide sequence: TGTGCCAGCGACCCGAGGGCGGGGTCCCAGGCCAAAAACATTCAGTACTTC.

The chain is built from TRBV6-6 and TRBJ2-5; D is unresolved. Trimming pared 5 bases from V and 5 bases from J, leaving 9 bases between. CDR1 is MNHNY, CDR2 SVGAGI, per germline (reference sequence). The CDR3 runs 12 residues. CDR3 residues: CASSPSPETQYF. CDR3 nucleotide sequence: TGTGCCAGCAGTCCTTCCCCGGAGACCCAGTACTTC.

V is TRBV20-1 and J is TRBJ1-2, with D unresolved. Germline V lookup: CDR1 DFQATT, CDR2 SNEGSKA (reference sequence). The CDR3 consists of 11 residues. The CDR3 loop reads CSGEPFYGYTF. In DNA, the CDR3 is TGCAGCGGAGAACCCTTTTATGGCTACACCTTC.

The chain has TRBV10-3 and TRBJ2-2, with 8 bases aligning to TRBD1. Losses at the gene ends were 6 bases for V and 5 bases for J; bases not matched to a gene: 8. Looked up from germline, CDR1 is ENHRY and CDR2 is SYGVKD. CDR3 length equals 15 residues. The CDR3 DNA follows: TGTGCCATCAGCTTGGACAGGGAGGCTACCGGGGAGCTGTTTTTT. Residues: CAISLDREATGELFF.